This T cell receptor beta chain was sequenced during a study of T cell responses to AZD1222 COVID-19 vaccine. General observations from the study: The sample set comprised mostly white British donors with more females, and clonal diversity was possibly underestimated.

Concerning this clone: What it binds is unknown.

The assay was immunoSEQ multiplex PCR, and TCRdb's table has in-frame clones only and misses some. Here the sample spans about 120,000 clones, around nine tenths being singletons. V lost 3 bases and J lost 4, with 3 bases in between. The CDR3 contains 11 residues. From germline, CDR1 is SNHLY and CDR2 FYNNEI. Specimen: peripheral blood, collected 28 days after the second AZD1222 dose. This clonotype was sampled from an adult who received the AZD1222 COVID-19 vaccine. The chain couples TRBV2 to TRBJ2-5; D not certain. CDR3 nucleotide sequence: TGTGCCAGCAGTGAGGGAGAGACCCAGTACTTC. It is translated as CASSEGETQYF.